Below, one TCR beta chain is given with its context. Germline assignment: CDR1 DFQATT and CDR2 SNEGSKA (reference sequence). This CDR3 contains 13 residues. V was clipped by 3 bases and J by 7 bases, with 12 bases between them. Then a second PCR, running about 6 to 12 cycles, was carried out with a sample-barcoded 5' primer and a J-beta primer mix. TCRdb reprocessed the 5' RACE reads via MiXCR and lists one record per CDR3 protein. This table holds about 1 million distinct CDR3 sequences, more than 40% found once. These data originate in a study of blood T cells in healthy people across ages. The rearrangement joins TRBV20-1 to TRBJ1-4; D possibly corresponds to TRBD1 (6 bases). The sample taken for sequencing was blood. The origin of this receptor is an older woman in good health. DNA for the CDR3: TGCAGTGCTAGTGGGGCAGGGGCTGAAAAACTGTTTTTT. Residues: CSASGAGAEKLFF.